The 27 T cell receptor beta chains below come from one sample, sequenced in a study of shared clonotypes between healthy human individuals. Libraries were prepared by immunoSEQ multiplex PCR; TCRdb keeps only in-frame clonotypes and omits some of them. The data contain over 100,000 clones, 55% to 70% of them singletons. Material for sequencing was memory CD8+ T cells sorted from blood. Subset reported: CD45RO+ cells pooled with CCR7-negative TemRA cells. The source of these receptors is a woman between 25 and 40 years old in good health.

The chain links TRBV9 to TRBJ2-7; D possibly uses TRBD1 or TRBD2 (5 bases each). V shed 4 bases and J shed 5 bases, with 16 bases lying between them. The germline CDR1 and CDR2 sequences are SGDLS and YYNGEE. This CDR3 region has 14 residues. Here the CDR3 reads CASSLSWGSNEQYF. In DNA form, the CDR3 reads TGTGCCAGCAGCCTGAGTTGGGGGAGCAACGAGCAGTACTTC.

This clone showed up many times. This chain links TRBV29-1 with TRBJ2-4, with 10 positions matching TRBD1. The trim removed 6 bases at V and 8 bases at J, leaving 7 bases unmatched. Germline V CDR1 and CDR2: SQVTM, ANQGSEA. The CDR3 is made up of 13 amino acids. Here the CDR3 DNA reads TGCAGCGTGACAGGGGGCTTTCAGGACATTCAGTACTTC. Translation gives CSVTGGFQDIQYF.

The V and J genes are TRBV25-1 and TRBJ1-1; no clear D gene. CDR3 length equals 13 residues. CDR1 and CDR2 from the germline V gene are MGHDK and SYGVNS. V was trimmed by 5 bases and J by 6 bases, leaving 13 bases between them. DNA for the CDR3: TGTGCCAGCAGTCTCCCTGAATTCTCTGAAGCTTTCTTT. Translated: CASSLPEFSEAFF.

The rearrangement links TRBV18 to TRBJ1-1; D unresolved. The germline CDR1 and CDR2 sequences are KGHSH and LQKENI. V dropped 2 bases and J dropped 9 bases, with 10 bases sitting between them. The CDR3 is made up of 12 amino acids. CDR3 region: CASSPAGVKAFF. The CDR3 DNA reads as TGTGCCAGCTCACCAGCCGGAGTGAAAGCTTTCTTT.

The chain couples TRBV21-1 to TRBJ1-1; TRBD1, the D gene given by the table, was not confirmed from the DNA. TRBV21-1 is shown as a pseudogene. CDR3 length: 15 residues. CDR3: CASSTGQRKNTEAFF. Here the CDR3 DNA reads TGTGCCAGCAGTACGGGACAGCGAAAGAACACTGAAGCTTTCTTT.

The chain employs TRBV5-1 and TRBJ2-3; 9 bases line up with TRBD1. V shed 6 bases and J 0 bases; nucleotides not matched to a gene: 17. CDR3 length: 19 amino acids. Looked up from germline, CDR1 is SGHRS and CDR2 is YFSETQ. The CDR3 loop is CASTRGQGFSVSSTDTQYF. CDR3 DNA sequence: TGCGCCAGCACCCGGGGACAGGGCTTTTCAGTTTCAAGCACAGATACGCAGTATTTT. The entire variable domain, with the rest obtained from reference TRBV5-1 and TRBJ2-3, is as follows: KAGVTQTPRYLIKTRGQQVTLSCSPISGHRSVSWYQQTPGQGLQFLFEYFSETQRNKGNFPGRFSGRQFSNSRSEMNVSTLELGDSALYLCASTRGQGFSVSSTDTQYFGPGTRLTVL.

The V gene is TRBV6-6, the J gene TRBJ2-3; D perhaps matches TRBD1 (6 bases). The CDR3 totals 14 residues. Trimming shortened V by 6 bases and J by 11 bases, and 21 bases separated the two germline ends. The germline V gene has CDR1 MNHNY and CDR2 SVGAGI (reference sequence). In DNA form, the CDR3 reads TGTGCCAGCAGGCCGGGACCCCAAGGGGGTGTGCAGTATTTT. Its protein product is CASRPGPQGGVQYF.

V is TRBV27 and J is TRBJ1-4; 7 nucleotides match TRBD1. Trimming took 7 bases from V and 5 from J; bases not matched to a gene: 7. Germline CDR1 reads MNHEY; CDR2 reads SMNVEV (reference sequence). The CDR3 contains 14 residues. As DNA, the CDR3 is TGTGCCAGCAAAGGACAGGCACGAAATGAAAAACTGTTTTTT. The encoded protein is CASKGQARNEKLFF.

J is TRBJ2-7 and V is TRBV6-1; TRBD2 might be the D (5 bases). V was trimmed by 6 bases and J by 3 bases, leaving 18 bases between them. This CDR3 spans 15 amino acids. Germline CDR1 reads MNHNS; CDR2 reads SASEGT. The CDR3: CASSGGPGPFYEQYF. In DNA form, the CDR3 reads TGTGCCAGCAGCGGAGGACCCGGACCGTTCTACGAGCAGTACTTC.

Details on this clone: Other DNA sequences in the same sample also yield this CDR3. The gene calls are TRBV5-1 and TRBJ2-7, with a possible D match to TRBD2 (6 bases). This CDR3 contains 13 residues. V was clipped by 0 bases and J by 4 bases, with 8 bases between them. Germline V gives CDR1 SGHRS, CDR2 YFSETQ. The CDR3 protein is CASSLAAGYEQYF. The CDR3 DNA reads TGCGCCAGCAGCTTGGCGGCGGGATACGAGCAGTACTTC.

The CDR3 bases are TGTGCCAGCAGTGATCCACAGTACAATGAGCAGTTCTTC. This codes for CASSDPQYNEQFF. The chain is built from TRBV2 and TRBJ2-1; the D is unclear. V was trimmed by 3 bases and J by 4 bases, leaving 7 bases between them. This CDR3 comprises 13 residues. The germline V gene has CDR1 SNHLY and CDR2 FYNNEI.

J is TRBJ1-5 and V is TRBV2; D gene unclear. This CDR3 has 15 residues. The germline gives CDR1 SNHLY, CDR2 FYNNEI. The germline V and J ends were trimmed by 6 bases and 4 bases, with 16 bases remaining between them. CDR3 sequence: CASSARPRTNQPQHF. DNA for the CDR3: TGTGCCAGCAGCGCTCGACCCCGCACGAATCAGCCCCAGCATTTT.

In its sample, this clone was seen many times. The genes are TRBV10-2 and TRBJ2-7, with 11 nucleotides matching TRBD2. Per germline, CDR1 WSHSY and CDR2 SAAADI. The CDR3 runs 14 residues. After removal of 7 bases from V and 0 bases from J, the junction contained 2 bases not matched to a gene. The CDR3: CASKGTSGSYEQYF. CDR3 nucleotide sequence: TGCGCCAGCAAGGGGACTAGCGGCTCCTACGAGCAGTACTTC.

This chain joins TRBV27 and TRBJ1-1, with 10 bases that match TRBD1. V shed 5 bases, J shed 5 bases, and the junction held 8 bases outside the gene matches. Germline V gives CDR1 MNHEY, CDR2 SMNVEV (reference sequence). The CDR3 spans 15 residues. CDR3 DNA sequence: TGTGCCAGCAGTAATAGGCCGGGACAGGGGACTGAAGCTTTCTTT. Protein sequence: CASSNRPGQGTEAFF.

The CDR3 region has the DNA TGTGCCAGCATATCCTCTAGCGGGTTTCTGTGGCAGTACTTC. Amino acids: CASISSSGFLWQYF. This chain joins TRBV27 and TRBJ2-7, with TRBD2 matching over 8 bases. V trimming: 7 bases; J trimming: 9 bases; junction bases outside the gene matches: 14. The CDR3 contains 14 residues. Per germline, CDR1 MNHEY and CDR2 SMNVEV (reference sequence).

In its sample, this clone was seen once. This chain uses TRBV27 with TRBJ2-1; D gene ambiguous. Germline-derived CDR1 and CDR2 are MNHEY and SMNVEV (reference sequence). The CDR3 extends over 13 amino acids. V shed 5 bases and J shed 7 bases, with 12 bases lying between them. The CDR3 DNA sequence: TGTGCCAGCAGTGACCCTGTCAGGAATGAGCAGTTCTTC. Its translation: CASSDPVRNEQFF.

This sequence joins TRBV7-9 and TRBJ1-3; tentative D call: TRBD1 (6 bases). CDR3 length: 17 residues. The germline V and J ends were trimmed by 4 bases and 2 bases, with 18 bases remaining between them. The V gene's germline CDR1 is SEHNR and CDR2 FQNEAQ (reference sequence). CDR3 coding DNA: TGTGCCAGCAGCTCCAATCCCAGACAGGATGCTGGAAACACCATATATTTT. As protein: CASSSNPRQDAGNTIYF.

CDR3 in DNA: TGTGCCATCAGCAATAGCGGGACCGCGAACGAGCAGTACTTC. This encodes CAISNSGTANEQYF. V is TRBV10-3 and J is TRBJ2-7, with 8 positions matching TRBD2. Germline V CDR1 and CDR2: ENHRY, SYGVKD. CDR3 length: 14 residues. J gave up 5 bases and V 6 bases, and 9 bases lay outside the gene matches.

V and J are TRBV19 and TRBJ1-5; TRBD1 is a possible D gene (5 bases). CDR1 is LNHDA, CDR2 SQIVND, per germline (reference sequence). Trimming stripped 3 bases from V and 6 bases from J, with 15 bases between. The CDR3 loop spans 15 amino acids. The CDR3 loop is CASSIGRAGGQPQHF. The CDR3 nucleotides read TGTGCCAGTAGTATCGGCAGGGCTGGGGGTCAGCCCCAGCATTTT.

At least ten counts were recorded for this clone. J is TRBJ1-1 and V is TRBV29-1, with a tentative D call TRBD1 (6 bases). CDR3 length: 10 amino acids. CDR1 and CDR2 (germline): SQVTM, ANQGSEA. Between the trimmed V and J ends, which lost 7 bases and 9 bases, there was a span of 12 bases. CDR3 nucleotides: TGCAGCGCAGTAACAGGGAAAGCTTTCTTT. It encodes CSAVTGKAFF.

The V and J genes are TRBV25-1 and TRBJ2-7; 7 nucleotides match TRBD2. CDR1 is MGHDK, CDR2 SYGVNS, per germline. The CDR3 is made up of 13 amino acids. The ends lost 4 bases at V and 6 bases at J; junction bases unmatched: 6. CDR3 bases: TGTGCCAGCAGTGCCCCGCCGGGGGGCGAGCAGTACTTC. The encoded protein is CASSAPPGGEQYF.

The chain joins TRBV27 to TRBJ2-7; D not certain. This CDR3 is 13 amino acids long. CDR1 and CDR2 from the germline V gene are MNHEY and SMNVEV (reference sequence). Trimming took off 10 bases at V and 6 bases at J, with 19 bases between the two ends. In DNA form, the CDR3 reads TGTGCCACCTCTTATAGGCACGGCGGCGAGCAGTACTTC. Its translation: CATSYRHGGEQYF.

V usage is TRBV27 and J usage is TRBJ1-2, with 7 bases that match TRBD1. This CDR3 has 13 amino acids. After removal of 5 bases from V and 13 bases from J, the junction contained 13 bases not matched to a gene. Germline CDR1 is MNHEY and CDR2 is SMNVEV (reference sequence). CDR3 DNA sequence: TGTGCCAGCAGTACTATCGGGACAGTCCCCTCCACCTTC. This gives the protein CASSTIGTVPSTF.

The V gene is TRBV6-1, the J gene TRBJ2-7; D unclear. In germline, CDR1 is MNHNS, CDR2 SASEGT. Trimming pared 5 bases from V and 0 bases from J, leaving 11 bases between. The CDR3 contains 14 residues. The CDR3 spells CASSSLGSSYEQYF. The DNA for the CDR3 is TGTGCCAGCAGTTCTCTTGGTTCCTCCTACGAGCAGTACTTC.

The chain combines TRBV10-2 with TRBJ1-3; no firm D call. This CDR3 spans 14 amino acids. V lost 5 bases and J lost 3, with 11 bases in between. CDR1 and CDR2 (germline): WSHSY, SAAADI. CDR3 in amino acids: CASSPGVVGNTIYF. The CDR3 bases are TGCGCCAGCAGTCCCGGAGTGGTTGGAAACACCATATATTTT.

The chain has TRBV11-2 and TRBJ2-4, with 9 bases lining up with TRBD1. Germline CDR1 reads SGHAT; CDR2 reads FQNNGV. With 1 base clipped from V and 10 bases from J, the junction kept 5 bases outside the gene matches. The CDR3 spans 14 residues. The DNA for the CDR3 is TGTGCCAGCAGCTTAGGTGGGACAGGGACGATTCAGTACTTC. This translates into CASSLGGTGTIQYF.

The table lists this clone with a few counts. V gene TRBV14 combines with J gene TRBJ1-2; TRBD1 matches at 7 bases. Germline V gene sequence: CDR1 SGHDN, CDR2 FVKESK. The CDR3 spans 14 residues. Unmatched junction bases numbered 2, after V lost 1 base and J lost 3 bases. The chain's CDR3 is CASSQGTGYYGYTF. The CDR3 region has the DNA TGTGCCAGCAGCCAAGGGACAGGATACTATGGCTACACCTTC.